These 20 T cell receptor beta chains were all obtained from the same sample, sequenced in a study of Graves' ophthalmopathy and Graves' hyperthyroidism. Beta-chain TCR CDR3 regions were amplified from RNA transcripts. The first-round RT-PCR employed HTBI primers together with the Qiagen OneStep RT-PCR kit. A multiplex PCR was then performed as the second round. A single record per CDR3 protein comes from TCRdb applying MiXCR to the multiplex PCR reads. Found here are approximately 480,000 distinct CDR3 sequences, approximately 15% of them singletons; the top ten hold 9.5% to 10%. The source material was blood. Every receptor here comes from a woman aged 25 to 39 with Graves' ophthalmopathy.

In nucleotides, the CDR3 is TGCAGTGCTCGCAGTAGAGGGACAAGGGTGACGGACATTCAGTACTTC. This translates into CSARSRGTRVTDIQYF. This chain links TRBV20-1 with TRBJ2-4; the D gene is possibly TRBD1 (6 bases). The V end was cut by 5 bases, the J end by 8 bases, with 25 bases between. Germline V gene data show CDR1 as DFQATT and CDR2 as SNEGSKA (reference sequence). The CDR3 is 16 amino acids.

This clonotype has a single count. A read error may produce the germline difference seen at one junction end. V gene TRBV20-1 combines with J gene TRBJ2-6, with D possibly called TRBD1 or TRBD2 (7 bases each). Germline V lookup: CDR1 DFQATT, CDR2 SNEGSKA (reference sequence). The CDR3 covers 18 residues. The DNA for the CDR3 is TGCGGTGCTAGAGATTCAGGGGGGGGTTTCTCTGGGGCCAACGTCCTGACTTTC. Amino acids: CGARDSGGGFSGANVLTF.

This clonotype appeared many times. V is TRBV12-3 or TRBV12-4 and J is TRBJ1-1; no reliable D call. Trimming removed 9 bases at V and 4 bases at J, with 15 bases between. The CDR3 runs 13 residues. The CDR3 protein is CASFGQRGTEAFF. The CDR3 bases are TGTGCCAGTTTTGGGCAGCGGGGCACTGAAGCTTTCTTT.

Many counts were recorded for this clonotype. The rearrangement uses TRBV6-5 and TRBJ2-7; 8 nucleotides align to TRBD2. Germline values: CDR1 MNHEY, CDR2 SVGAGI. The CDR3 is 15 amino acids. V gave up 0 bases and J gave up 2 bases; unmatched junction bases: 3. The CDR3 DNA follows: TGTGCCAGCAGTTACTCGGGACTAGATCCCTACGAGCAGTACTTC. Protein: CASSYSGLDPYEQYF.

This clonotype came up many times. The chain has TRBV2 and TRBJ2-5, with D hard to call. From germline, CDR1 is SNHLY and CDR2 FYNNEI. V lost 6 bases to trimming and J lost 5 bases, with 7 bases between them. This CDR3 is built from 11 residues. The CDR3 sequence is CASRGTETQYF. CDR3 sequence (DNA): TGTGCCAGCAGAGGTACGGAGACCCAGTACTTC.

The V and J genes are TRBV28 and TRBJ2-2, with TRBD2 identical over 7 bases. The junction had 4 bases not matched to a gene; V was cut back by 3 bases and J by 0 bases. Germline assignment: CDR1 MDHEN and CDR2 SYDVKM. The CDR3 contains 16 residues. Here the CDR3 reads CASSFLADANTGELFF. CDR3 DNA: TGTGCCAGCAGTTTCCTAGCGGACGCGAACACCGGGGAGCTGTTTTTT. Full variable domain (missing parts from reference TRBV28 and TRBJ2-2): DVKVTQSSRYLVKRTGEKVFLECVQDMDHENMFWYRQDPGLGLRLIYFSYDVKMKEKGDIPEGYSVSREKKERFSLILESASTNQTSMYLCASSFLADANTGELFFGEGSRLTVL.

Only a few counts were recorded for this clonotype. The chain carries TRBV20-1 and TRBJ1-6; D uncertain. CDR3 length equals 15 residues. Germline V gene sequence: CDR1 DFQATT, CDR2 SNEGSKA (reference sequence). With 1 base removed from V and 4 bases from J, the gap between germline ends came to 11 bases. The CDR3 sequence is CSARVQAEYNSPLHF. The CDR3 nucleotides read TGCAGTGCTAGAGTCCAGGCAGAATATAATTCACCCCTCCACTTT.

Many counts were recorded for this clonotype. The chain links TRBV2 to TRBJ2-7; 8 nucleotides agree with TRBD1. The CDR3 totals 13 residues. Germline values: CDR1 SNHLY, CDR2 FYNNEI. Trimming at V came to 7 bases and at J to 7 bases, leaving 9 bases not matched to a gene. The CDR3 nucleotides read TGTGCCAGCATTACCGACAGGGGTGATGAGCAGTACTTC. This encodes CASITDRGDEQYF.

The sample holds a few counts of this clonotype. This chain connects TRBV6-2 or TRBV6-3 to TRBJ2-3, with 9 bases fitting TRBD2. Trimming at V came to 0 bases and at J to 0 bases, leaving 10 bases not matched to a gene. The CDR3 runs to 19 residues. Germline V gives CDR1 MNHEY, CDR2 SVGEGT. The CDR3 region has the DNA TGTGCCAGCAGTTACTCCCGGACTAGCGCTCGTCCTAGCACAGATACGCAGTATTTT. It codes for CASSYSRTSARPSTDTQYF.

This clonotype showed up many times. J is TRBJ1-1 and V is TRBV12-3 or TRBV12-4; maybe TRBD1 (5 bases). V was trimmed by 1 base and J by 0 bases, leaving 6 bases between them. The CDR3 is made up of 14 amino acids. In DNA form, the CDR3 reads TGTGCCAGCAGTTTAGGGGGCCTGAACACTGAAGCTTTCTTT. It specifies CASSLGGLNTEAFF.

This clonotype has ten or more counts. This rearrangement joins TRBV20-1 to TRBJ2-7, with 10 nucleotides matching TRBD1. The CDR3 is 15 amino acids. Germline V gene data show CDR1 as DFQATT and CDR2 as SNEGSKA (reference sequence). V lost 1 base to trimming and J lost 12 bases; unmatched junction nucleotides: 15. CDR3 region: CSARALRGQGIFAYF. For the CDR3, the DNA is TGCAGTGCTAGAGCACTCCGGGGACAGGGGATCTTTGCGTACTTC.

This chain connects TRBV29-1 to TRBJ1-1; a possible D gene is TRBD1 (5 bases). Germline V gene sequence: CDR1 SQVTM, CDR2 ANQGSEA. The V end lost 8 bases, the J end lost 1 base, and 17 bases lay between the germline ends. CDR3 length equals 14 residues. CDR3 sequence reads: CSTRSGSGNTEAFF. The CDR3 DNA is TGCAGCACGAGATCAGGGTCAGGGAACACTGAAGCTTTCTTT. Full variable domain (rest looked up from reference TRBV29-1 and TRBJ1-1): SAVISQKPSRDICQRGTSLTIQCQVDSQVTMMFWYRQQPGQSLTLIATANQGSEATYESGFVIDKFPISRPNLTFSTLTVSNMSPEDSSIYLCSTRSGSGNTEAFFGQGTRLTVV.

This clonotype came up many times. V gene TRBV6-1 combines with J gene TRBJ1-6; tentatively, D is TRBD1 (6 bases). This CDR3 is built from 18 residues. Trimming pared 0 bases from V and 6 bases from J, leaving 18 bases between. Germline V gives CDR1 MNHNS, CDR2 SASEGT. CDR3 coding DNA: TGTGCCAGCAGTGAAGCAGGGGGTTCGGCAGCTCCTAATTCACCCCTCCACTTT. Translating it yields CASSEAGGSAAPNSPLHF.

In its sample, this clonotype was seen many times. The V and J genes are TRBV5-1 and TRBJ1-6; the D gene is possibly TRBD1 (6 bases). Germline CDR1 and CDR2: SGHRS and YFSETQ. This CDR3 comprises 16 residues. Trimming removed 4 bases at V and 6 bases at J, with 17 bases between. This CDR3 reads CASSPRSQGTNSPLHF. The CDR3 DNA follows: TGCGCCAGCAGCCCACGTTCGCAGGGGACTAATTCACCCCTCCACTTT.

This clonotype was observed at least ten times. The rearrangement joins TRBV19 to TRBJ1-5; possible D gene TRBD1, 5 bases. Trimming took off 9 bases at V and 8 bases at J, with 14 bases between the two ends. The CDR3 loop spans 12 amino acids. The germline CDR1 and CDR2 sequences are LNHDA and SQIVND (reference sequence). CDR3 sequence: CARSGSGKPQHF. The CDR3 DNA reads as TGTGCCAGGTCAGGGAGTGGAAAGCCCCAGCATTTT.

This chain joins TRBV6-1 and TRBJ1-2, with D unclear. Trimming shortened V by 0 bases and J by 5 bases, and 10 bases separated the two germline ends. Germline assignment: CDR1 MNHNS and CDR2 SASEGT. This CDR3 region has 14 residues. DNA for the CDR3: TGTGCCAGCAGTGAAGCGGGCGAAGGATATGGCTACACCTTC. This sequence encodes CASSEAGEGYGYTF.

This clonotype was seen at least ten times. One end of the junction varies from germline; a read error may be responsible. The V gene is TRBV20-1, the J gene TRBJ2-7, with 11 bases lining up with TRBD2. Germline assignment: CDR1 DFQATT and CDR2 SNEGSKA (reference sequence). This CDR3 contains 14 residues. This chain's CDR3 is CSARGTSGTYEQYF. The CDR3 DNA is TGCAGTGCGAGAGGGACTAGCGGCACCTACGAGCAGTACTTC.

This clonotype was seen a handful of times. CDR3 DNA: TGTGCCAGCAGCGTCGGACCTAACTCGAACACCGGGGAGCTGTTTTTT. Its translation is CASSVGPNSNTGELFF. V gene TRBV9 combines with J gene TRBJ2-2; D is uncertain. The CDR3 loop spans 16 amino acids. Germline loops: CDR1 SGDLS, CDR2 YYNGEE. Trimming left V 2 bases short and J 0 bases short, with 11 bases between.

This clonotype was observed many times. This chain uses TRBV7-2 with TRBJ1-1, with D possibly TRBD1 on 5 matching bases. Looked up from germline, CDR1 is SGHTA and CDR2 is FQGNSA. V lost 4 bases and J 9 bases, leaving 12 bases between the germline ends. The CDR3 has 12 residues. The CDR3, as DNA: TGTGCCAGCAGCTCCAGGGAGGAAAAAGCTTTCTTT. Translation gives CASSSREEKAFF.

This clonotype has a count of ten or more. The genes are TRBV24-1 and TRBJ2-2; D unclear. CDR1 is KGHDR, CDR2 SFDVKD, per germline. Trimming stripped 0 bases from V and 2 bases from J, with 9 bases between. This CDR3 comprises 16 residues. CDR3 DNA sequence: TGTGCCACCAGTGATTTGTACCAGCACAACACCGGGGAGCTGTTTTTT. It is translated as CATSDLYQHNTGELFF.